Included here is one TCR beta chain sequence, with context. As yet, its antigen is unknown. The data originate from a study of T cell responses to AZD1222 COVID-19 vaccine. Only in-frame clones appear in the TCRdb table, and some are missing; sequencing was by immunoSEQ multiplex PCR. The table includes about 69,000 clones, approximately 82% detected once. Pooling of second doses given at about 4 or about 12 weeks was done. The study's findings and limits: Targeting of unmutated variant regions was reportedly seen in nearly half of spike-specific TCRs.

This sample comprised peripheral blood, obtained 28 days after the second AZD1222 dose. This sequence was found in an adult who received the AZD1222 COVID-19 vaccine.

The chain's CDR3 is CASSRKGGGYEQYF. CDR3 DNA sequence: TGTGCCAGCAGTCGCAAAGGGGGAGGGTACGAGCAGTACTTC. The chain employs TRBV6-5 and TRBJ2-7, with D possibly TRBD2 on 7 matching bases. Trimming left V 5 bases short and J 4 bases short, with 15 bases between. The CDR3 runs 14 residues. The germline V gene encodes CDR1 MNHEY and CDR2 SVGAGI.